A single T cell receptor beta chain is shown here with its context. The clone's antigen remains unknown. No base quality information exists; no much larger clone differs at one position. The data are from a study of T cells after yellow fever vaccination (dated by TCRdb to the late 2010s). Broadly, across the study: Libraries from fractions with low cell numbers were prepared with the SMART-Seq v4 Ultra Low Input RNA kit. Blood was collected at multiple timepoints before and after primary and secondary immunization, and bulk PBMC replicates and cell subsets were isolated. Two healthy male donors, one aged 18 to 30 and one aged 30 to 40 years, made up the cohort. To follow T-cell clones before and after primary and booster YFV17D yellow fever vaccination, bulk TCR alpha and beta repertoires were sequenced over time.

Broad study findings and their caveats: A small fraction of clonotypes showed up in both the CD4 and CD8 compartments, probably as a result of convergent recombination. Compared with the primary T-cell response, the secondary T-cell response was weaker but faster, peaking on day 5 rather than day 15. Only a couple of donors were included in the study, so the extent to which the findings can be generalized is limited. Computational filtering was needed because FACS-sorted repertoires could contain abundant contaminating clonotypes from the bulk population. Most clones expanded after primary vaccination (about 95% of CD4 and 80% to 90% of CD8) were re-detected after the booster, suggesting that broad memory maintenance occurred.

TCR cDNA was synthesized by 5'RACE template switching, which introduced a universal primer site and unique molecular identifiers. cDNA synthesis was primed from both the TCR alpha and TCR beta constant segments. Library amplification used two PCR steps, and the second PCR step added sample barcodes and sequencing adapters. Sequencing of libraries was performed on Illumina HiSeq 2500 (2x100 bp) or NovaSeq (2x150 bp). The original pipeline was this. MIGEC was used to demultiplex reads and collapse the reads into UMI consensus sequences, and MiXCR was used for V(D)J alignment. Using edgeR on replicate PBMC samples, clonotypes were called vaccine-responding if FDR was below 0.01 and the log2 fold change was above 5 up to day 15. Each bulk clonotype was labeled CD4 or CD8 based on which sequenced repertoire, CD4 or CD8, contained the clonotype at higher abundance. TCRdb passed the public sequencing reads through fastp at Q25 and MiXCR, retaining productive beta sequences. Rows with one shared CDR3 protein collapse into an entry with the most common genes and DNA. TCRdb, rather than the study authors, made the V and J calls. The sample records tens of thousands of distinct CDR3 sequences, roughly 6.9% of which are singletons. The top ten clonotypes cover around 35% of the sample.

The treatment or condition label, read with the paper, signifies: live attenuated yellow fever vaccine strain. PBMCs were isolated from peripheral blood using a standard Ficoll-Paque protocol. Dynabeads CD4 and CD8 positive selection kits were used to isolate CD4 and CD8 T-cell fractions. RNA was extracted with TriZol from bulk PBMCs, CD4 and CD8 fractions, and dextramer-positive and dextramer-negative fractions. CDR1 and CDR2 are drawn from the germline V gene: MNHEY, SVGAGI. The CDR3 goes from the cysteine to the phenylalanine over 14 residues. Kept here is only the CDR3 DNA, which spans 42 bases and is read in frame from base 1. The junction shows trimming of 2 bases on V and 3 bases on J, plus 10 bases between the germline ends.

The sequences come from CD8+ T cells sorted from PBMCs, collected 5 days after the first yellow fever vaccination. The chain uses TRBV6-5 and TRBJ1-1; no confident D gene assignment can be made. The TCR originated in a man younger than 30 who received the YFV17D yellow fever vaccine. The DNA sequence follows: TGTGCCAGCAGTTACCGCGGGGTGGACACTGAAGCTTTCTTT. Translated, it gives CASSYRGVDTEAFF.